The 13 T cell receptor beta chains in this list originate from one sample, sequenced in a study of type 1 regulatory T cells. These receptors' targets are unknown. TCRdb reanalysed the reads using MiXCR and keeps one entry per CDR3 protein. The sample includes over 55,000 distinct CDR3 sequences, around 60% of them seen just once. The sequencing sample was made of cultured T cells, either the whole culture or a sorted T cell fraction (not recorded which). Stated subset: Tr1-enriched cell product generated in vitro against host alloantigens. The receptor set was obtained from a human donor in good health.

The chain joins TRBV24-1 to TRBJ2-7; TRBD1 aligns across 7 bases. This CDR3 contains 15 residues. CDR1 and CDR2 from the germline V gene are KGHDR and SFDVKD. J was trimmed by 7 bases and V by 5 bases; bases with no gene match: 13. The DNA for the CDR3 is TGTGCCACCAGTGGGTTTGGCGCGACACAGGGGGAGCAGTACTTC. This codes for CATSGFGATQGEQYF.

The genes are TRBV19 and TRBJ2-2, with D possibly TRBD1 on 5 matching bases. CDR1 is LNHDA and CDR2 is SQIVND in the germline V gene (reference sequence). V lost 5 bases to trimming and J lost 4 bases, with 14 bases between them. The CDR3 extends over 15 amino acids. CDR3 residues: CASSLGTQGTGELFF. The CDR3 coding sequence is TGTGCCAGTAGTCTCGGCACCCAGGGCACCGGGGAGCTGTTTTTT.

This chain joins TRBV20-1 and TRBJ2-3; 10 nucleotides agree with TRBD2. Trimming took 6 bases from V and 6 from J; bases not matched to a gene: 15. CDR1 is DFQATT, CDR2 SNEGSKA, per germline (reference sequence). The CDR3 totals 16 residues. CDR3 sequence reads: CSAAVVAGGPRDTQYF. The CDR3 nucleotides read TGCAGTGCGGCGGTGGTAGCGGGAGGCCCTCGGGATACGCAGTATTTT.

The gene calls are TRBV20-1 and TRBJ1-1; 8 bases fit TRBD1. Germline CDR1 is DFQATT and CDR2 is SNEGSKA (reference sequence). The CDR3 length is 15 residues. V gave up 6 bases and J gave up 4 bases; unmatched junction bases: 13. CDR3 DNA sequence: TGCAGTGCCGATGGACAGGGAGAAACCCGCACTGAAGCTTTCTTT. As protein: CSADGQGETRTEAFF.

CDR3 region: CASGAGTSGSTDTQYF. CDR3 nucleotide sequence: TGCGCCAGCGGGGCCGGGACTAGCGGGAGCACAGATACGCAGTATTTT. This chain uses TRBV5-1 with TRBJ2-3, with 12 bases aligning to TRBD2. The CDR3 loop spans 16 amino acids. V gave up 7 bases and J gave up 0 bases; unmatched junction bases: 6. CDR1 is SGHRS and CDR2 is YFSETQ in the germline V gene.

V gene TRBV28 combines with J gene TRBJ2-7, with TRBD2 matching over 10 bases. The germline V gene has CDR1 MDHEN and CDR2 SYDVKM. After removal of 7 bases from V and 5 bases from J, the junction contained 11 bases not matched to a gene. This CDR3 has 15 amino acids. The CDR3 reads CASTLGLAGVNEQYF. CDR3 in DNA: TGTGCCAGCACCCTTGGGCTAGCGGGAGTAAACGAGCAGTACTTC.

J is TRBJ2-2 and V is TRBV7-9; TRBD2 aligns across 8 bases. J lost 2 bases, V lost 6 bases, and 8 bases had no gene match. The germline V gene has CDR1 SEHNR and CDR2 FQNEAQ (reference sequence). The CDR3 extends over 16 amino acids. DNA of the CDR3: TGTGCCAGCAGGGGAAGCACTAGCGGTAACACCGGGGAGCTGTTTTTT. It is translated as CASRGSTSGNTGELFF.

This clonotype occurred once. The genes are TRBV7-9 and TRBJ1-2; 7 bases align to TRBD1. The germline CDR1 and CDR2 sequences are SEHNR and FQNEAQ (reference sequence). The V segment lost 5 bases and the J segment 7 bases; nucleotides outside the gene matches: 4. This CDR3 is 12 amino acids long. The CDR3 nucleotides read TGTGCCAGCAGCCCTCAGGGGGGTGGCTACACCTTC. Encoded protein: CASSPQGGGYTF.

This clonotype was seen a few times. The chain uses TRBV6-2 or TRBV6-3 and TRBJ2-2, with D hard to call. Germline V gives CDR1 MNHEY, CDR2 SVGEGT. V lost 0 bases and J lost 0, with 5 bases in between. The CDR3 has 15 residues. The CDR3, as DNA: TGTGCCAGCAGTTACTCGCGCGCGAACACCGGGGAGCTGTTTTTT. Translation: CASSYSRANTGELFF.

This clonotype was counted between two and nine times. The J gene is TRBJ1-5, the V gene TRBV4-1; 9 nucleotides agree with TRBD1. The CDR3 has 15 amino acids. The germline V gene encodes CDR1 MGHRA and CDR2 YSYEKL. The ends lost 5 bases at V and 5 bases at J; junction bases unmatched: 7. CDR3 nucleotide sequence: TGCGCCAGCAGCGGCCCGGGACAGGGACATCAGCCCCAGCATTTT. Encoded protein: CASSGPGQGHQPQHF.

This chain joins TRBV5-1 and TRBJ2-7; D might be TRBD2 (5 bases). Trimming took 2 bases from V and 3 from J, leaving 18 bases between them. The CDR3 totals 16 residues. The germline V gene encodes CDR1 SGHRS and CDR2 YFSETQ. This CDR3 reads CASSFVPRSGFYEQYF. The CDR3 coding sequence is TGCGCCAGCAGCTTCGTCCCCCGCTCGGGGTTCTACGAGCAGTACTTC.

CDR3 protein: CASSTIQGKRETQYF. The CDR3 region has the DNA TGCGCCAGCAGCACGATACAGGGGAAGAGGGAGACCCAGTACTTC. The chain uses TRBV5-1 and TRBJ2-5; TRBD1 matches 7 bases. This CDR3 has 15 residues. Trimming at V came to 4 bases and at J to 5 bases, leaving 11 bases not matched to a gene. Germline-derived CDR1 and CDR2 are SGHRS and YFSETQ.

This clonotype was seen a handful of times. This rearrangement joins TRBV20-1 to TRBJ2-7; 8 bases align to TRBD2. The CDR3 totals 13 residues. Losses at the gene ends were 3 bases for V and 4 bases for J; bases not matched to a gene: 5. Germline CDR1 reads DFQATT; CDR2 reads SNEGSKA (reference sequence). The CDR3 sequence: CSARGLVRYEQYF. The DNA of the CDR3 is TGCAGTGCTAGGGGACTAGTCAGGTACGAGCAGTACTTC.